This T cell receptor (beta chain) stems from a study of T cell changes during pregnancy in multiple sclerosis. The CDR3 runs to 15 residues. The junction had 3 bases not matched to a gene; V was cut back by 2 bases and J by 4 bases. Germline V lookup: CDR1 SGDLS, CDR2 YYNGEE. Profiled with immunoSEQ multiplex PCR; TCRdb holds only in-frame clones, not every one. The profile shows some 30,000 clones, around nine tenths of them singletons. This chain links TRBV9 with TRBJ1-5; 10 bases fit TRBD1. This clonotype was sampled from a female donor with multiple sclerosis, enrolled in a pregnancy study. The sequencing used CD8+ T cells from peripheral blood mononuclear cells, collected in the second trimester of pregnancy. The CDR3 sequence is CASSVGQGPNQPQHF. The CDR3 DNA follows: TGTGCCAGCAGCGTGGGACAGGGGCCGAATCAGCCCCAGCATTTT.